This TCR beta chain is drawn from a study of T cell responses to AZD1222 COVID-19 vaccine. Pooled samples include second doses given at about 4 or 12 weeks. Notes on this clone: This sample includes further DNA sequences coding for the same CDR3.

Germline V gives CDR1 MDHEN, CDR2 SYDVKM. This CDR3 has 13 residues. After removal of 5 bases from V and 3 bases from J, the junction contained 4 bases not matched to a gene. Measured with immunoSEQ multiplex PCR; TCRdb has only the in-frame clones, and not every one. The sample carries roughly 150,000 clones, about 87% recorded once. The specimen comprised peripheral blood, sampled 28 days after the second AZD1222 dose. This clonotype was sampled from an adult who received the AZD1222 COVID-19 vaccine. The chain employs TRBV28 and TRBJ2-7, with 7 bases lining up with TRBD2. CDR3 nucleotide sequence: TGTGCCAGCAGTGGCGGGGGATACTACGAGCAGTACTTC. Its translation is CASSGGGYYEQYF.